These 26 T cell receptor beta chains were sequenced from one sample in a study of blood T cell repertoires in COVID-19. Method: immunoSEQ multiplex PCR; TCRdb's copy keeps in-frame clones and lacks some. Of under 200,000 clones listed, about 90% were seen once; the top ten hold around a fifth. The sequencing sample was made of peripheral blood. All receptors come from a man in his sixties with active or convalescent COVID-19.

This chain links TRBV9 with TRBJ2-7; 7 bases map to TRBD1. The J segment lost 2 bases and the V segment lost 3 bases, leaving 2 bases of the junction unmatched. Looked up from germline, CDR1 is SGDLS and CDR2 is YYNGEE. The CDR3 is 13 residues long. The CDR3 loop reads CASSGQGAYEQYF. CDR3 in DNA: TGTGCCAGCAGCGGCCAGGGGGCCTACGAGCAGTACTTC.

The CDR3 region is CSVGTGGRAGYTF. The CDR3 DNA reads TGCAGCGTGGGGACAGGGGGAAGGGCTGGCTACACCTTC. V and J are TRBV29-1 and TRBJ1-2, with TRBD1 identical over 11 bases. The trim removed 6 bases at V and 7 bases at J, leaving 7 bases unmatched. Looked up from germline, CDR1 is SQVTM and CDR2 is ANQGSEA. The CDR3 has 13 residues.

This sequence joins TRBV7-3 and TRBJ1-1; 7 bases agree with TRBD1. V was clipped by 5 bases and J by 5 bases; unmatched bases: 5. This CDR3 has 13 residues. The germline gives CDR1 SGHTA, CDR2 FQGTGA. The DNA for the CDR3 is TGTGCCAGCAGCACCAACAGGGGAACTGAAGCTTTCTTT. It yields the protein CASSTNRGTEAFF.

V gene TRBV6-5 combines with J gene TRBJ2-6, with TRBD1 matching 7 bases. From germline, CDR1 is MNHEY and CDR2 SVGAGI. CDR3 length: 15 amino acids. V dropped 8 bases and J dropped 2; count of bases not matched to a gene: 6. The CDR3, as DNA: TGTGCCAGCCAACTGCAGGGGGCTGGGGCCAACGTCCTGACTTTC. Translated, it gives CASQLQGAGANVLTF.

The V gene is TRBV5-1, the J gene TRBJ2-3; D is possibly TRBD2 (7 bases). This CDR3 is built from 20 residues. The germline V gene has CDR1 SGHRS and CDR2 YFSETQ. Deletions cut 2 bases from V and 1 base from J, with 26 bases between. In DNA form, the CDR3 reads TGCGCCAGCAGCTTAACTCCGGCGGGGGCCCAACCCTATGGCACAGATACGCAGTATTTT. Protein: CASSLTPAGAQPYGTDTQYF.

This sequence joins TRBV27 and TRBJ2-7, with 8 bases that match TRBD1. This CDR3 is built from 14 residues. V dropped 6 bases and J dropped 3; count of bases not matched to a gene: 7. Germline loops: CDR1 MNHEY, CDR2 SMNVEV (reference sequence). The CDR3 nucleotides are TGTGCCAGCAGGTCACAGGGGGGCCGCTACGAGCAGTACTTC. Its translation: CASRSQGGRYEQYF.

The chain recombines TRBV3-1 (or the pseudogene TRBV3-2) with TRBJ2-2; D perhaps matches TRBD1 (6 bases). This CDR3 has 13 residues. Trimming left V 2 bases short and J 7 bases short, with 8 bases between. CDR1 LGHDT and CDR2 YNNKEL come from the germline V gene (reference sequence). This CDR3 is CASSQNRDGELFF. In nucleotides, the CDR3 is TGTGCCAGCAGCCAAAACAGGGACGGGGAGCTGTTTTTT.

This clone was recorded only once. The junction shows a germline mismatch at one end, possibly a read error. The genes are TRBV13 and TRBJ1-2, with 8 bases aligning to TRBD1. CDR1 is PRHDT, CDR2 FYEKMQ, per germline (reference sequence). The CDR3 is 16 amino acids. The CDR3 bases are TGTGCCAGCAGCCTAGGACAGGGCCAATTTAACTATGGCTACACCTTC. It codes for CASSLGQGQFNYGYTF.

V gene TRBV19 combines with J gene TRBJ1-5; D unresolved. Between the trimmed V and J ends, which lost 3 bases and 7 bases, there was a span of 13 bases. The length of the CDR3 is 14 residues. CDR1 and CDR2 (germline): LNHDA, SQIVND (reference sequence). CDR3 protein: CASSIGVPRQPQHF. The CDR3 nucleotides read TGTGCCAGTAGTATCGGTGTCCCGAGGCAGCCCCAGCATTTT.

This chain links TRBV19 with TRBJ1-5; 8 bases fit TRBD1. After removal of 7 bases from V and 2 bases from J, the junction contained 16 bases not matched to a gene. This CDR3 contains 18 residues. Germline V lookup: CDR1 LNHDA, CDR2 SQIVND (reference sequence). The CDR3 nucleotides read TGTGCCAGTACCGGCGGGCAGGGGGCCCCAACTGGCAATCAGCCCCAGCATTTT. Translation: CASTGGQGAPTGNQPQHF.

The chain recombines TRBV18 with TRBJ2-3, with 8 bases fitting TRBD1. The CDR3 has 17 residues. Unmatched junction bases numbered 9, after V lost 4 bases and J lost 0 bases. Germline V gene sequence: CDR1 KGHSH, CDR2 LQKENI. In DNA form, the CDR3 reads TGTGCCAGCTCACTACAACGGAGGACAGGGAGCACAGATACGCAGTATTTT. Translation: CASSLQRRTGSTDTQYF.

This chain connects TRBV3-1 (or the pseudogene TRBV3-2) to TRBJ1-3; possible D gene TRBD1, 6 bases. Between the trimmed V and J ends, which lost 4 bases and 0 bases, there was a span of 13 bases. There are 16 residues in the CDR3. In germline, CDR1 is LGHDT, CDR2 YNNKEL (reference sequence). CDR3 DNA: TGTGCCAGCAGCCTCTTAACAGGGCGCTCTGGAAACACCATATATTTT. Translating it yields CASSLLTGRSGNTIYF.

This sequence joins TRBV7-2 and TRBJ1-2, with unresolved D. The CDR3 is 14 residues long. Germline V CDR1 and CDR2: SGHTA, FQGNSA. The ends were cut back, 5 bases at V and 3 bases at J, with 13 bases in the middle. The CDR3 here is CASSITQDYYGYTF. The CDR3 DNA is TGTGCCAGCAGCATCACCCAGGATTACTATGGCTACACCTTC.

The chain couples TRBV7-3 to TRBJ2-3; maybe TRBD1 (7 bases). The CDR3 length is 18 residues. In germline, CDR1 is SGHTA, CDR2 FQGTGA. Trimming stripped 1 base from V and 0 bases from J, with 17 bases between. Here the CDR3 reads CASSLKGVQGTSTDTQYF. The CDR3 coding sequence is TGTGCCAGCAGCTTAAAGGGGGTACAGGGGACTAGCACAGATACGCAGTATTTT.

The chain combines TRBV10-3 with TRBJ1-2, with 7 bases that match TRBD1. The CDR3 sequence is 14 residues long. The J segment lost 5 bases and the V segment lost 8 bases, leaving 11 bases of the junction unmatched. The germline V gene encodes CDR1 ENHRY and CDR2 SYGVKD. CDR3 amino acids: CAIPSPGQQYGYTF. The CDR3 nucleotides read TGTGCCATCCCTTCGCCGGGACAGCAGTATGGCTACACCTTC.

V and J are TRBV7-2 and TRBJ2-5; no firm D call. CDR1 is SGHTA, CDR2 FQGNSA, per germline. The CDR3 sequence is 12 residues long. Trimming cost V 8 bases and J 1 base, with 8 bases left between them. The CDR3 DNA is TGTGCCAGCTTTACTATCCAAGAGACCCAGTACTTC. Its translation is CASFTIQETQYF.

The rearrangement uses TRBV7-7 and TRBJ1-4; D gene ambiguous. The CDR3 totals 13 residues. The V gene's germline CDR1 is SSHAT and CDR2 FNYEAQ (reference sequence). Trimming removed 1 base from V and 10 bases from J, with 10 bases in between. CDR3 region: CASSLDGSGKLFF. DNA of the CDR3: TGTGCCAGCAGCTTAGATGGTTCCGGAAAACTGTTTTTT.

The chain carries TRBV14 and TRBJ2-6; maybe TRBD1 (6 bases). Germline values: CDR1 SGHDN, CDR2 FVKESK. Trimming stripped 4 bases from V and 3 bases from J, with 22 bases between. The CDR3 spans 19 residues. CDR3 nucleotides: TGTGCCAGCAGCCGAGGGAGCGGACAGATCTTGTTTGGGGCCAACGTCCTGACTTTC. Its protein product is CASSRGSGQILFGANVLTF.

This clone has only one observation. This chain joins TRBV3-1 (or the pseudogene TRBV3-2) and TRBJ2-3; TRBD2 matches at 12 bases. The germline V gene has CDR1 LGHDT and CDR2 YNNKEL (reference sequence). This CDR3 contains 16 residues. V lost 3 bases and J lost 2; bases outside the gene matches: 3. The CDR3 loop is CASSQTSGGYTDTQYF. The CDR3 DNA reads TGTGCCAGCAGCCAGACTAGCGGGGGTTACACAGATACGCAGTATTTT.

This clone was found a few times. CDR3 nucleotides: TGCGCCAGCAGCCAACTCCCGGGGTCCACCCAGCCCCAGCATTTT. This gives the protein CASSQLPGSTQPQHF. The chain couples TRBV5-1 to TRBJ1-5; D gene uncertain. Germline CDR1 and CDR2: SGHRS and YFSETQ. The CDR3 sequence is 15 residues long. V lost 4 bases and J lost 7, with 18 bases in between.

V is TRBV5-6 and J is TRBJ1-3, with D possibly being TRBD1 (5 bases). Trimming left V 1 base short and J 3 bases short, with 8 bases between. This CDR3 comprises 14 residues. Germline V gene sequence: CDR1 SGHDT, CDR2 YYEEEE. CDR3 region: CASSLRGNGNTIYF. The DNA of the CDR3 is TGTGCCAGCAGCTTGCGGGGGAATGGAAACACCATATATTTT.

V is TRBV6-6 and J is TRBJ1-2; TRBD1 agrees at 9 bases. The J segment lost 8 bases and the V segment lost 4 bases, leaving 8 bases of the junction unmatched. The CDR3 has 14 amino acids. In germline, CDR1 is MNHNY, CDR2 SVGAGI (reference sequence). The CDR3 DNA is TGTGCCAGCAGTTTCGCAGACAGGGGGGGAGGCTACACCTTC. Amino acid sequence: CASSFADRGGGYTF.

CDR3 DNA sequence: TGTGCCACGCTTGACAGTATCAATCAGCCCCAGCATTTT. Its protein is CATLDSINQPQHF. This rearrangement joins TRBV10-3 to TRBJ1-5; tentative D call: TRBD1 (5 bases). Germline V CDR1 and CDR2: ENHRY, SYGVKD. V was shortened by 10 bases and J by 3 bases, with 13 bases between the two germline ends. CDR3 length equals 13 residues.

This chain joins TRBV6-1 and TRBJ2-6; D ambiguous. Germline CDR1 MNHNS, CDR2 SASEGT. Trimming removed 3 bases from V and 0 bases from J, with 3 bases in between. The CDR3 sequence is 14 residues long. The CDR3 DNA follows: TGTGCCAGCAGTGAGAGCTCTGGGGCCAACGTCCTGACTTTC. Translating it yields CASSESSGANVLTF.

The chain uses TRBV6-5 and TRBJ2-5; 7 bases are a match to TRBD2. Germline CDR1 and CDR2: MNHEY and SVGAGI. Germline trimming cut 2 bases from V and 1 base from J; bases unmatched to any gene: 4. The CDR3 totals 15 residues. The CDR3: CASSYGGEGQETQYF. Here the CDR3 DNA reads TGTGCCAGCAGTTACGGGGGGGAGGGCCAAGAGACCCAGTACTTC.

The chain couples TRBV19 to TRBJ1-4; D is possibly TRBD1 (6 bases). With 9 bases removed from V and 3 bases from J, the gap between germline ends came to 14 bases. The CDR3 contains 14 residues. Germline values: CDR1 LNHDA, CDR2 SQIVND (reference sequence). The CDR3: CASFGPGANEKLFF. DNA for the CDR3: TGTGCCAGCTTCGGACCAGGGGCTAATGAAAAACTGTTTTTT.